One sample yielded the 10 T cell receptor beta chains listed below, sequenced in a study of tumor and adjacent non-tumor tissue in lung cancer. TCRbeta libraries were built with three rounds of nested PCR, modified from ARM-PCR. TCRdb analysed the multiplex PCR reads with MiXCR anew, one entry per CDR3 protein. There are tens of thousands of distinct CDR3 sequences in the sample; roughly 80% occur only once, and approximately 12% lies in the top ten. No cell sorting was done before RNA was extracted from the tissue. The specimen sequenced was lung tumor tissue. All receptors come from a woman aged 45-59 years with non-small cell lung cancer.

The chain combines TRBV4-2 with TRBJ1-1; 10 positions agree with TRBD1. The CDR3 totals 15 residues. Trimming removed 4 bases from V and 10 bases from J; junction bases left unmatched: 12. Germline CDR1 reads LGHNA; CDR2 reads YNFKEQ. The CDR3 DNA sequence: TGTGCCAGCAGCCCCTCGGACAGGGGGGACGCTGCAGCTTTCTTT. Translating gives CASSPSDRGDAAAFF.

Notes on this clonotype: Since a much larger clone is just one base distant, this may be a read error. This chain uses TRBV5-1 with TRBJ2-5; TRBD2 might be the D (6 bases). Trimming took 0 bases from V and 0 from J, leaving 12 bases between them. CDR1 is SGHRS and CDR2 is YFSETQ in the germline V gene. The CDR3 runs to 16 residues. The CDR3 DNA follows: TGCGCCAGCAGCTTGGGAGGGACTTGTAACCAAGAGACCCAGTACTTC. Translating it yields CASSLGGTCNQETQYF.

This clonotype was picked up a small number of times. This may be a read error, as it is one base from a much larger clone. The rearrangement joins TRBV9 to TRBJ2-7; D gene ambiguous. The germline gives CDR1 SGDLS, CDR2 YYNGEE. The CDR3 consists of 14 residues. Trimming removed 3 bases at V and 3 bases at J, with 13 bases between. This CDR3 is CASSEGVEGYEQYF. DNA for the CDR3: TGTGCCAGCAGCGAAGGTGTGGAAGGCTACGAGCAGTACTTC.

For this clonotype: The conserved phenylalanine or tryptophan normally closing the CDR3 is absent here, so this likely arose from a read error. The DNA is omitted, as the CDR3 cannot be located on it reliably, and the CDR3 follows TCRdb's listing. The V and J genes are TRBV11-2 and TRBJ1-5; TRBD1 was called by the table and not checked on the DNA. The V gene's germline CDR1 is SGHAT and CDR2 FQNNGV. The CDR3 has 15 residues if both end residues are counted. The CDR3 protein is CASSLEDRGSHPRHY.

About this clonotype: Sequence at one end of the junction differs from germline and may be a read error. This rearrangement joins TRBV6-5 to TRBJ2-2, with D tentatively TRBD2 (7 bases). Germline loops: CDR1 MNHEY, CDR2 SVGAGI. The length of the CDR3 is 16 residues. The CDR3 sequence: CVSSYLGQPNTGGLFF. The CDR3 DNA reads TGTGTCAGCAGTTATCTGGGACAACCGAACACCGGGGGGCTATTTTTT.

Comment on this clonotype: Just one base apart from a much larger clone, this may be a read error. Here the CDR3 reads CASSSYEGSQYF. For the CDR3, the DNA is TGTGCCAGCAGCTCCTACGAGGGGTCCCAGTACTTC. The V call is TRBV7-9, the J call TRBJ2-5, with D perhaps assigned TRBD1 or TRBD2 (5 bases each). Germline V gene lookup returns CDR1 SEHNR and CDR2 FQNEAQ (reference sequence). The CDR3 loop spans 12 amino acids. Trimming stripped 4 bases from V and 9 bases from J, with 12 bases between.

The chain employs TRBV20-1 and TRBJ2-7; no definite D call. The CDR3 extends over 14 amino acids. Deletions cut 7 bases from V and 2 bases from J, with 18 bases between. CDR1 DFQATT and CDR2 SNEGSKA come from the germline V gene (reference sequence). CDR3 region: CSVGDLTNTYEQYF. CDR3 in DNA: TGCAGTGTCGGTGACCTTACAAACACCTACGAGCAGTACTTC.

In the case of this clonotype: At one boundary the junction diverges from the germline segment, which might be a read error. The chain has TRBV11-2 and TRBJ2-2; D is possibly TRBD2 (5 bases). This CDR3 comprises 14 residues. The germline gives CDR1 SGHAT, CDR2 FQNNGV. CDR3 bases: TGTACCAGCGGCTATACTAGAGACACTGAGGAGCTGTTTTTT. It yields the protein CTSGYTRDTEELFF.

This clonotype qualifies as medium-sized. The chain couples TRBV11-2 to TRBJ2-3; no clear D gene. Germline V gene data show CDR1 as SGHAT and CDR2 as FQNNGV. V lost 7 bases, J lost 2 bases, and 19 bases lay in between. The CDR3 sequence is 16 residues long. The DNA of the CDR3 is TGTGCCAGCACCCCACCCTGGGCCACCACCACAGATACGCAGTATTTT. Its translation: CASTPPWATTTDTQYF.

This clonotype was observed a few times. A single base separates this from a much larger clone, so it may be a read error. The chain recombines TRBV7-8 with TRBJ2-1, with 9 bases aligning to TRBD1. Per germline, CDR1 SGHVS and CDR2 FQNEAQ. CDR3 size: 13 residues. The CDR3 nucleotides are TGTGTCAGCAGACGGGACAGGGCTTACGAGCAGTTCTTC. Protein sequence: CVSRRDRAYEQFF. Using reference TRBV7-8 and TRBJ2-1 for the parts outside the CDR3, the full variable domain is GAGVSQSPRYKVAKRGQDVALRCDPISGHVSLFWYQQALGQGPEFLTYFQNEAQLDKSGLPSDRFFAERPEGSVSTLKIQRTQQEDSAVYLCVSRRDRAYEQFFGPGTRLTVL.